This TCR beta chain was recorded in a study of shared clonotypes between healthy human individuals. The assay was carried out at the deep level. Ten immunoSEQ deep assay plates served to sequence unsorted PBMC DNA. TCRdb keeps only in-frame clones here, not all; method: immunoSEQ multiplex PCR. The sample has over 400,000 clones, over 70% seen once; the top ten hold about 13%. CDR1 and CDR2 from the germline V gene are MDHEN and SYDVKM. The CDR3 is 15 residues long. As concerns this clone: A read error is the likely source, as a far larger clone sits one nucleotide away.

This chain uses TRBV28 with TRBJ1-2, with a tentative D call TRBD1 (5 bases). This clonotype was obtained from a woman in her thirties or forties in good health. Some clones in this sample may be carry-over from other donors' samples. Sequenced: PBMCs. The CDR3 nucleotides read TGTTCCAGCAGCCGACAGCTTCACGCTAACTATGGCTACACCTTC. Protein: CSSSRQLHANYGYTF.